Following are 20 T cell receptor beta chains from one sample sequenced in a study of CD8 T cells in ankylosing spondylitis. TCRdb reprocessed the 5' RACE reads with MiXCR, giving one entry per CDR3 protein. This table has about 300,000 distinct CDR3 sequences, around 10% appearing once. Source material: blood, either unsorted or a sorted T cell fraction (not recorded which). The receptor source for this set is a female donor with ankylosing spondylitis or in good health (not recorded which).

This clonotype was recorded many times. The chain has TRBV5-8 and TRBJ1-2; the D is unclear. The ends were cut back, 0 bases at V and 0 bases at J, with 9 bases in the middle. CDR3 size: 15 residues. Germline V gives CDR1 SGHTS, CDR2 YDEGEE. The CDR3 spells CASSLGFQTNYGYTF. DNA of the CDR3: TGTGCCAGCAGCTTGGGATTTCAAACTAACTATGGCTACACCTTC.

The chain uses TRBV20-1 and TRBJ2-3; 13 bases align to TRBD2. The germline V gene encodes CDR1 DFQATT and CDR2 SNEGSKA (reference sequence). J gave up 1 base and V 0 bases, and 7 bases lay outside the gene matches. The CDR3 covers 18 residues. The CDR3 here is CSARDHTSGRGGTDTQYF. DNA for the CDR3: TGCAGTGCTAGAGATCATACTAGCGGGAGGGGGGGCACAGATACGCAGTATTTT.

Worth noting for this clonotype: A clone one base away is much larger, so this may be a read error. The V and J genes are TRBV7-6 and TRBJ2-1, with 8 nucleotides matching TRBD1. Germline assignment: CDR1 SGHVS and CDR2 FNYEAQ. This CDR3 is 15 amino acids long. The CDR3 here is CPSSLEGQEYNEQFF. CDR3 in DNA: TGTCCCAGCAGCTTAGAGGGACAGGAATACAATGAGCAGTTCTTC.

The gene calls are TRBV20-1 and TRBJ2-1; D could derive from TRBD1 or TRBD2 (5 bases each). The CDR3 has 12 amino acids. Trimming cost V 4 bases and J 5 bases, with 9 bases left between them. From germline, CDR1 is DFQATT and CDR2 SNEGSKA (reference sequence). The CDR3 DNA reads TGCAGTGCTATTCGAGGGGACAATGAGCAGTTCTTC. This encodes CSAIRGDNEQFF.

In its sample, this clonotype was seen many times. J is TRBJ2-2 and V is TRBV5-1; unclear D gene. CDR1 is SGHRS, CDR2 YFSETQ, per germline. V was cut by 5 bases and J by 3 bases, with 11 bases left in between. The CDR3 is 14 amino acids. CDR3 amino acids: CASREDPDTGELFF. For the CDR3, the DNA is TGCGCCAGCAGAGAGGATCCGGACACCGGGGAGCTGTTTTTT.

The J gene is TRBJ2-4, the V gene TRBV12-3 or TRBV12-4; D perhaps matches TRBD2 (6 bases). The length of the CDR3 is 11 residues. Trimming shortened V by 6 bases and J by 13 bases, and 13 bases separated the two germline ends. The CDR3 DNA is TGTGCCAGCAGGGAGGGAGGCCTGCAGTACTTC. Its translation is CASREGGLQYF.

Remarks on this clonotype: A much bigger clone sits one base away, suggesting this may be a read error. The chain carries TRBV10-3 and TRBJ2-4; D call uncertain. CDR1 is ENHRY and CDR2 is SYGVKD in the germline V gene. The CDR3 loop spans 13 amino acids. CDR3 bases: TGTGCCATCAGATCGGACCTAAAAAACATTCTGTACTTC. Translated, it gives CAIRSDLKNILYF.

This clonotype was detected only a few times. The chain joins TRBV5-1 to TRBJ2-2; 7 nucleotides line up with TRBD2. This CDR3 comprises 16 residues. Germline V lookup: CDR1 SGHRS, CDR2 YFSETQ. J gave up 5 bases and V 0 bases, and 7 bases lay outside the gene matches. CDR3 amino acids: CASSLEGRGKTGELFF. The DNA of the CDR3 is TGCGCCAGCAGCTTGGAAGGGCGGGGGAAGACCGGGGAGCTGTTTTTT.

There are many counts of this clonotype. The J gene is TRBJ2-2, the V gene TRBV27, with unresolved D. Trimming stripped 6 bases from V and 3 bases from J, with 5 bases between. The CDR3 has 12 residues. From germline, CDR1 is MNHEY and CDR2 SMNVEV (reference sequence). The CDR3 bases are TGTGCCAGCAGAGAATACACCGGGGAGCTGTTTTTT. It codes for CASREYTGELFF.

This clonotype was observed many times. V is TRBV9 and J is TRBJ1-6; D remains unclear. Trimming took 0 bases from V and 4 from J, leaving 8 bases between them. Germline lookup yields CDR1 SGDLS and CDR2 YYNGEE. This CDR3 is 15 amino acids long. The CDR3 DNA follows: TGTGCCAGCAGCGTAGTCCCAGAATATAATTCACCCCTCCACTTT. It specifies CASSVVPEYNSPLHF.

J is TRBJ2-1 and V is TRBV9, with 9 positions matching TRBD2. Germline-derived CDR1 and CDR2 are SGDLS and YYNGEE. This CDR3 spans 16 amino acids. Unmatched junction bases numbered 7, after V lost 1 base and J lost 5 bases. The CDR3 sequence is CASSVMVRGGDNEQFF. The CDR3 nucleotides are TGTGCCAGCAGCGTAATGGTGCGGGGGGGAGACAATGAGCAGTTCTTC.

This clonotype was counted at least ten times. The rearrangement joins TRBV12-3 or TRBV12-4 to TRBJ1-1; no definite D call. V was trimmed by 2 bases and J by 3 bases, leaving 4 bases between them. The CDR3 runs to 12 residues. The CDR3 loop is CASSLLDTEAFF. The DNA of the CDR3 is TGTGCCAGCAGTTTACTCGACACTGAAGCTTTCTTT.

The sample holds a few counts of this clonotype. This chain joins TRBV20-1 and TRBJ2-1; 9 nucleotides match TRBD1. Germline assignment: CDR1 DFQATT and CDR2 SNEGSKA (reference sequence). This CDR3 has 15 amino acids. V gave up 0 bases and J gave up 5 bases; unmatched junction bases: 5. CDR3 region: CSAREGQGPHNEQFF. In DNA form, the CDR3 reads TGCAGTGCTAGAGAAGGACAGGGGCCACACAATGAGCAGTTCTTC.

As concerns this clonotype: A much larger clone lies one base from this, so it may be a read error. This sequence joins TRBV12-3 or TRBV12-4 and TRBJ2-3; 13 positions agree with TRBD2. The CDR3 is 18 amino acids. The CDR3: CACSFLLAGGLGTDTQYF. The CDR3 nucleotides read TGTGCCTGCAGTTTTCTACTAGCGGGGGGGCTAGGTACAGATACGCAGTATTTT.

Ten or more counts support this clonotype. The chain combines TRBV5-1 with TRBJ2-1; TRBD2 matches at 11 bases. The CDR3 runs 16 residues. Trimming removed 0 bases from V and 4 bases from J; junction bases left unmatched: 3. Germline CDR1 reads SGHRS; CDR2 reads YFSETQ. The CDR3: CASSLATSGGYNEQFF. CDR3 DNA sequence: TGCGCCAGCAGCTTGGCTACTAGCGGGGGTTACAATGAGCAGTTCTTC.

On this clonotype itself: A much larger clone lies a single base off, so this may be a read error. The rearrangement joins TRBV7-2 to TRBJ2-5, with D tentatively TRBD2 (6 bases). This CDR3 is built from 14 residues. From germline, CDR1 is SGHTA and CDR2 FQGNSA. CDR3 sequence: CVSSLQRAQETQYF. CDR3 nucleotides: TGTGTCAGCAGCTTACAGCGGGCTCAAGAGACCCAGTACTTC.

This clonotype was seen repeatedly, ten times or more. V usage is TRBV10-3 and J usage is TRBJ2-3, with D maybe TRBD2 (5 bases). Germline-derived CDR1 and CDR2 are ENHRY and SYGVKD. V was shortened by 6 bases and J by 5 bases, with 18 bases between the two germline ends. The CDR3 runs to 15 residues. This chain's CDR3 is CAISAGILPQDTQYF. DNA of the CDR3: TGTGCCATCAGCGCCGGGATCCTGCCACAAGATACGCAGTATTTT.

This clonotype showed up many times. The J gene is TRBJ2-1, the V gene TRBV7-6, with D possibly matching TRBD2 (5 bases). Trimming shortened V by 1 base and J by 7 bases, and 17 bases separated the two germline ends. CDR1 and CDR2 from the germline V gene are SGHVS and FNYEAQ. The CDR3 contains 16 residues. The CDR3 DNA is TGTGCCAGCAGCTTAGATGTATTGCTAGCCTGGAATGAGCAGTTCTTC. Its protein is CASSLDVLLAWNEQFF.

The chain recombines TRBV2 with TRBJ2-1; unclear D gene. The germline CDR1 and CDR2 sequences are SNHLY and FYNNEI. The CDR3 has 15 residues. The V and J ends lost 4 bases and 5 bases respectively, with 15 bases between them. The CDR3 coding sequence is TGTGCCAGCAGTGGTAGGACCTACGTGAACAATGAGCAGTTCTTC. Its protein product is CASSGRTYVNNEQFF.

This clonotype was seen a few times. This chain joins TRBV2 and TRBJ2-7, with 10 bases aligning to TRBD1. V was pared by 6 bases and J by 1 base, with 12 bases of the junction left unmatched. Germline CDR1 is SNHLY and CDR2 is FYNNEI. CDR3 length: 17 residues. The CDR3, as DNA: TGTGCCAGCAGGCGTCGCGGGACAGGGGAAAAATCCTACGAGCAGTACTTC. This codes for CASRRRGTGEKSYEQYF.